The clone carrying this T cell receptor beta chain was seen at least ten times. Its antigen is currently unknown. The sample comes from a study of early T cells in non-severe SARS-CoV-2 infection. Looking at the study overall: Chains from this unsorted whole-blood bulk RNA could not be paired. Findings of the study overall: Database matching using VDJdb favored anti-spike CD8 responses, with private and CD4 specificities left missing.

The TCR library protocol was used to attach unique molecular identifiers. These identifiers were attached to individual cDNA molecules. TCRdb analysed the 5' RACE reads with MiXCR anew, one entry per CDR3 protein. The sample comprises tens of thousands of distinct CDR3 sequences, approximately 8% of which are singletons, and 9.4% rests with the top ten. Sequenced sample: whole blood. This TCR was recovered from an adult who was a healthcare worker with PCR-confirmed SARS-CoV-2 infection or an uninfected control (not recorded which).

CDR3 coding DNA: TGTGCCAGCAGCCCACAGGGATACCCTGAAGCTTTCTTT. It yields the protein CASSPQGYPEAFF. The chain combines TRBV9 with TRBJ1-1, with D possibly TRBD1 on 6 matching bases. V gave up 4 bases and J gave up 6 bases, with 13 bases separating them. Germline CDR1 and CDR2: SGDLS and YYNGEE. CDR3 length: 13 residues.